This T cell receptor (beta chain) was recorded in a study of human T cells and chemical hapten exposure. TCRdb re-derived calls from the RACE reads in MiXCR, one entry per CDR3 protein. The profile covers 95,000 to 150,000 distinct CDR3 sequences, with about 10% appearing a single time and under 2.5% taken by the ten largest. The CDR3 length is 15 residues. The V segment lost 7 bases and the J segment 4 bases; nucleotides outside the gene matches: 11. Time point denoted: patch test 3, about 24 weeks after DPC sensitization. The treatment: therapeutic diphenylcyclopropenone sensitization with weekly scalp DPC.

The chain recombines TRBV12-3 or TRBV12-4 with TRBJ1-1, with TRBD1 matching 8 bases. Here the sequenced sample was whole blood, taken in connection with sensitization to the hapten diphenylcyclopropenone (DPC). This clonotype was obtained from a woman between 50 and 59 years old with alopecia areata. Some clones in this sample may be carry-over from other donors' samples. The CDR3: CASNRNRGFTTEAFF. The DNA of the CDR3 is TGTGCCAGCAACAGAAACAGGGGGTTTACCACTGAAGCTTTCTTT.